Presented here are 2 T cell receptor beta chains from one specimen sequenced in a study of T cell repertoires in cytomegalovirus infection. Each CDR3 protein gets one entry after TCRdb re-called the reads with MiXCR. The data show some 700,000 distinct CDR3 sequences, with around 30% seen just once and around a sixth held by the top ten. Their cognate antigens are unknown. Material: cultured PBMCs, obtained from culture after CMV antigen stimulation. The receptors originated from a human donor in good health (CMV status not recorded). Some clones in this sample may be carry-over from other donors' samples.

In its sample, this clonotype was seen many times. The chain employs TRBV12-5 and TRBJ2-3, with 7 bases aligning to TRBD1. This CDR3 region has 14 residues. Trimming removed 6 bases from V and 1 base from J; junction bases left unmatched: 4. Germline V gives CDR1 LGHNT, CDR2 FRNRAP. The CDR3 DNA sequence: TGTGCTAGTGGCGACGGACAGGGCACAGATACGCAGTATTTT. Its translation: CASGDGQGTDTQYF.

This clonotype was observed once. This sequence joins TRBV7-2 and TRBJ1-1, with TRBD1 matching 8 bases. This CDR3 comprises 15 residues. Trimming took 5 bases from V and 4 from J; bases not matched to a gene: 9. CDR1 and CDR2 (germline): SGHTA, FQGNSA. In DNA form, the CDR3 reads TGTGCCAGCAGCACTGGACAGGGTCTGGGCACTGAAGCTTTCTTT. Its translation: CASSTGQGLGTEAFF.